This passage covers 19 T cell receptor beta chains from one sample sequenced in a study of graft-versus-host responses after intestinal transplantation. Clones were read by immunoSEQ multiplex PCR, and TCRdb kept only the in-frame ones, dropping some. The sample lists about 99,000 clones, 85% to 95% occurring once. These receptors' antigens are unknown. The material sequenced was unstimulated CD8+ T cells sorted from spleen or lymph node cells, taken before transplant. Receptors originate from a human donor who was the organ donor for an intestinal transplant.

The CDR3 is CASSLGGAQPQHF. The CDR3 coding sequence is TGTGCCAGCAGCCTCGGGGGGGCTCAGCCCCAGCATTTT. The rearrangement links TRBV6-5 to TRBJ1-5; a weak D match, TRBD1 (6 bases). This CDR3 spans 13 amino acids. V was shortened by 6 bases and J by 6 bases, with 12 bases between the two germline ends. Germline lookup yields CDR1 MNHEY and CDR2 SVGAGI.

V is TRBV6-6 and J is TRBJ1-1; the D is unclear. The CDR3 spans 16 residues. Per the germline V gene, CDR1 is MNHNY and CDR2 is SVGAGI (reference sequence). V lost 0 bases and J lost 3, with 14 bases in between. Written as DNA, the CDR3 is TGTGCCAGCAGTTACTCGAGCGTCTATCGGGACACTGAAGCTTTCTTT. Encoded protein: CASSYSSVYRDTEAFF.

V and J are TRBV9 and TRBJ2-7, with D perhaps TRBD2 (5 bases). The CDR3 is 14 amino acids. V lost 5 bases to trimming and J lost 2 bases, with 14 bases between them. The germline V gene has CDR1 SGDLS and CDR2 YYNGEE. CDR3 in DNA: TGTGCCAGCAGTCCCGCTAGCAGAACCTACGAGCAGTACTTC. This translates into CASSPASRTYEQYF.

The chain uses TRBV19 and TRBJ1-4, with D possibly matching TRBD1 (5 bases). The ends were cut back, 8 bases at V and 7 bases at J, with 23 bases in the middle. Germline V gives CDR1 LNHDA, CDR2 SQIVND (reference sequence). CDR3 length: 16 residues. The CDR3 loop reads CASQGLPGLVGEKLFF. As DNA, the CDR3 is TGTGCCAGTCAGGGTCTACCCGGGTTGGTAGGTGAAAAACTGTTTTTT.

Only a few counts were recorded for this clone. The J gene is TRBJ1-4, the V gene TRBV6-5; 9 nucleotides line up with TRBD1. The CDR3 runs 14 residues. V was pared by 8 bases and J by 7 bases, with 8 bases of the junction left unmatched. Germline CDR1 and CDR2: MNHEY and SVGAGI. The CDR3: CASGSNRGLEKLFF. In DNA form, the CDR3 reads TGTGCCAGCGGTTCTAACAGGGGGCTTGAAAAACTGTTTTTT.

The CDR3 DNA follows: TGTGCCAGCAGTTTCGGGAAGAGCGAGCAGTACTTC. Encoded protein: CASSFGKSEQYF. This chain connects TRBV28 to TRBJ2-7; D possibly corresponds to TRBD2 (5 bases). The V gene's germline CDR1 is MDHEN and CDR2 SYDVKM. Trimming removed 3 bases at V and 6 bases at J, with 9 bases between. This CDR3 spans 12 amino acids.

This chain connects TRBV4-2 to TRBJ2-1; 7 nucleotides line up with TRBD2. The CDR3 length is 17 residues. The junction had 7 bases not matched to a gene; V was cut back by 0 bases and J by 2 bases. The germline gives CDR1 LGHNA, CDR2 YNFKEQ. Here the CDR3 reads CASSQERRLAAYNEQFF. The CDR3 DNA reads TGTGCCAGCAGCCAAGAAAGGCGCCTAGCGGCCTACAATGAGCAGTTCTTC.

The CDR3 DNA follows: TGTGCCAGCAGTGAAGTTACAGATAACGGCTACGAGCAGTACTTC. It codes for CASSEVTDNGYEQYF. This chain joins TRBV6-1 and TRBJ2-7; no clear D. CDR1 and CDR2 from the germline V gene are MNHNS and SASEGT. Deletions cut 1 base from V and 3 bases from J, with 13 bases between. CDR3 length: 15 residues.

This clone was counted once. The rearrangement joins TRBV29-1 to TRBJ2-2, with TRBD2 matching 8 bases. V lost 4 bases, J lost 5 bases, and 6 bases stayed unmatched. Looked up from germline, CDR1 is SQVTM and CDR2 is ANQGSEA. CDR3 length equals 14 residues. Here the CDR3 reads CSVASGSGTGELFF. The CDR3 DNA reads TGCAGCGTTGCGAGCGGGAGTGGAACCGGGGAGCTGTTTTTT.

The J gene is TRBJ2-1, the V gene TRBV29-1; maybe TRBD1 (6 bases). The CDR3 runs to 12 residues. Germline V lookup: CDR1 SQVTM, CDR2 ANQGSEA. Between the trimmed V and J ends, which lost 3 bases and 8 bases, there was a span of 11 bases. The CDR3: CSVEHRVDEQFF. DNA for the CDR3: TGCAGCGTTGAGCACAGGGTCGATGAGCAGTTCTTC.

The gene calls are TRBV7-2 and TRBJ1-6, with 8 positions matching TRBD1. V gave up 0 bases and J gave up 0 bases; unmatched junction bases: 4. Per the germline V gene, CDR1 is SGHTA and CDR2 is FQGNSA. The CDR3 covers 18 residues. CDR3 amino acids: CASSLAIRGLSYNSPLHF. The CDR3 region has the DNA TGTGCCAGCAGCTTAGCGATCAGGGGGCTCTCCTATAATTCACCCCTCCACTTT. The full variable domain, in which reference TRBV7-2 and TRBJ1-6 provide the parts outside the CDR3, is GAGVSQSPSNKVTEKGKDVELRCDPISGHTALYWYRQSLGQGLEFLIYFQGNSAPDKSGLPSDRFSAERTGGSVSTLTIQRTQQEDSAVYLCASSLAIRGLSYNSPLHFGNGTRLTVT.

In its sample, this clone was seen a few times. The chain links TRBV13 to TRBJ1-6; 9 nucleotides agree with TRBD1. The V gene end was trimmed by 4 bases and the J gene end by 8 bases; junction bases not matched to a gene: 6. This CDR3 spans 15 amino acids. CDR1 PRHDT and CDR2 FYEKMQ come from the germline V gene (reference sequence). The CDR3 loop reads CASSSNRDRDSPLHF. The DNA of the CDR3 is TGTGCCAGCAGCTCAAACCGGGACAGGGATTCACCCCTCCACTTT.

J is TRBJ2-1 and V is TRBV28; D gene unclear. Germline assignment: CDR1 MDHEN and CDR2 SYDVKM. The V gene lost 5 bases and the J gene lost 15 bases, with 23 bases spanning the gap. The CDR3 totals 14 residues. CDR3 sequence: CASSPRRISFPPFF. CDR3 DNA sequence: TGTGCCAGCAGTCCACGGCGGATATCTTTCCCGCCGTTCTTC.

V is TRBV15 and J is TRBJ2-1, with 9 bases that match TRBD1. CDR1 is LNHNV, CDR2 YYDKDF, per germline (reference sequence). With 8 bases clipped from V and 4 bases from J, the junction kept 0 bases outside the gene matches. The CDR3 is made up of 12 amino acids. The CDR3 DNA follows: TGTGCCACCGGGACAGGGTACAATGAGCAGTTCTTC. Protein sequence: CATGTGYNEQFF.

This chain links TRBV7-9 with TRBJ2-1; 16 positions agree with TRBD2. V shed 4 bases and J 7 bases; nucleotides not matched to a gene: 4. The CDR3 covers 16 residues. In germline, CDR1 is SEHNR, CDR2 FQNEAQ (reference sequence). As DNA, the CDR3 is TGTGCCAGCAGCTATCCGGGACTAGCGGGGGGGAATGAGCAGTTCTTC. It translates to CASSYPGLAGGNEQFF.

The chain links TRBV28 to TRBJ2-5, with D possibly matching TRBD2 (6 bases). The V gene's germline CDR1 is MDHEN and CDR2 SYDVKM. There are 16 residues in the CDR3. The V end was cut by 2 bases, the J end by 1 base, with 14 bases between. The DNA for the CDR3 is TGTGCCAGCAGTTTACATCCTGGAGGGCTCCAAGAGACCCAGTACTTC. This codes for CASSLHPGGLQETQYF.

The chain employs TRBV18 and TRBJ2-1, with 7 bases that match TRBD2. The CDR3 loop spans 15 amino acids. The germline gives CDR1 KGHSH, CDR2 LQKENI. The ends lost 3 bases at V and 3 bases at J; junction bases unmatched: 5. CDR3 region: CASSPERGGYNEQFF. The CDR3, as DNA: TGTGCCAGCTCACCGGAGCGGGGAGGCTACAATGAGCAGTTCTTC.

The chain is built from TRBV6-5 and TRBJ2-7; 9 positions agree with TRBD1. Unmatched junction bases numbered 4, after V lost 8 bases and J lost 5 bases. The CDR3 covers 12 residues. Looked up from germline, CDR1 is MNHEY and CDR2 is SVGAGI. CDR3 loop: CASGQGLHEQYF. As DNA, the CDR3 is TGTGCCAGCGGACAGGGGCTGCACGAGCAGTACTTC.

CDR3 sequence: CASSETGTPGYDYGYTF. The DNA of the CDR3 is TGTGCCAGCAGCGAAACCGGGACACCAGGTTATGACTATGGCTACACCTTC. This chain connects TRBV25-1 to TRBJ1-2; D possibly corresponds to TRBD1 (6 bases). Germline V gene data show CDR1 as MGHDK and CDR2 as SYGVNS. With 6 bases removed from V and 3 bases from J, the gap between germline ends came to 23 bases. The CDR3 is 17 amino acids.